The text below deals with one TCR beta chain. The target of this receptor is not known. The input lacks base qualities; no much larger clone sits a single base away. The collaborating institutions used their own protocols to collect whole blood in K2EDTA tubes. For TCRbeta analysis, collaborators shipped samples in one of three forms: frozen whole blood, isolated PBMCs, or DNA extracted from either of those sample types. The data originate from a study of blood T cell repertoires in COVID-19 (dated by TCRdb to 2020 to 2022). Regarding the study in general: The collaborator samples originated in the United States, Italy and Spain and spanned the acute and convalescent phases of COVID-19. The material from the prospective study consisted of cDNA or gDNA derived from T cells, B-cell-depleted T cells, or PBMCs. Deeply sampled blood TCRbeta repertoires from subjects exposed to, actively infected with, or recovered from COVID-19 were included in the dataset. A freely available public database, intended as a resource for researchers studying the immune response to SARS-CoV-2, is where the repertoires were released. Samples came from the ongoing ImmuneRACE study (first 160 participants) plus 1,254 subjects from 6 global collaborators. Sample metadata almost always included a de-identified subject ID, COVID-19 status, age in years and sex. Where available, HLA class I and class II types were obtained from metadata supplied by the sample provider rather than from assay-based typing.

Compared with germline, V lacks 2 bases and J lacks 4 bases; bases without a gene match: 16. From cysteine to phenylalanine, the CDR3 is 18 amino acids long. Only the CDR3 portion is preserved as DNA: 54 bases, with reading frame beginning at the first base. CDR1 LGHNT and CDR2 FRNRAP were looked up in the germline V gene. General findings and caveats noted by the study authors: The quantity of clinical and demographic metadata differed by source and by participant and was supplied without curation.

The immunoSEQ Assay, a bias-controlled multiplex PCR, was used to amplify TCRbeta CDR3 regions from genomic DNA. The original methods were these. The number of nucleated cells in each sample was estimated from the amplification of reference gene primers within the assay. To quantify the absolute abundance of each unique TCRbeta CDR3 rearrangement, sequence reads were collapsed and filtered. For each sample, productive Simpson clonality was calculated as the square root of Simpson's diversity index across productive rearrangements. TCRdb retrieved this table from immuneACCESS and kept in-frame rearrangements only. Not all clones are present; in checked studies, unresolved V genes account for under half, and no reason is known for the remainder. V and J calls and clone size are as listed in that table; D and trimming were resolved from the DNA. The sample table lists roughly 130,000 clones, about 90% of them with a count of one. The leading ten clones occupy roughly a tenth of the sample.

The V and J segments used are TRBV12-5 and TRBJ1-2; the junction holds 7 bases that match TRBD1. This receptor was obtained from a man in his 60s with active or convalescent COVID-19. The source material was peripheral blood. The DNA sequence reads TGTGCTAGTGGTTTGCCAAAGGATCCCGGACAGGTCCGCTATGGCTACACCTTC. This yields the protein CASGLPKDPGQVRYGYTF.